The T cell receptor beta chain described here comes from a study of T-cell memory formation after mild COVID-19 (dated by TCRdb to the early 2020s). About the investigation overall: Most TCR sequence clusters were specific to one of the two donors. In a couple of donors, T-cell clones that expanded and contracted after mild COVID-19 were followed by sequencing TCRalpha and TCRbeta repertoires longitudinally. The cohort was made up of two young adult volunteers, one female and one male, who were previously healthy. Summary of the overall study and its limitations: The study included only a couple of mild cases, and larger cohorts that include severe cases with pre-infection samples were judged to be necessary. SARS-CoV-2 specificity was not confirmed for the second-wave clones peaking on day 37. Some responding clones were found in pre-infection memory, which suggests that pre-existing cross-reactive memory T cells took part in the SARS-CoV-2 response. Contracting CD4+ clones were located mainly in the CM and EM memory subsets, whereas CD8+ clones were found to be enriched in EMRA. Clones contracting from day 15 to 85 had balanced CD4/CD8 phenotypes, while a second wave expanding from day 15 to 37 was biased towards CD4+.

The sequencing machine was an Illumina NovaSeq 6000. TCRalpha and TCRbeta cDNA libraries were built by 5'RACE with constant-segment primers, adding sample barcodes and unique molecular identifiers. Trizol reagent was used to extract RNA from every sample. Libraries were amplified in two PCR steps, with a second sample barcode and Illumina TruSeq adapters added in the second step. Libraries were sequenced on an Illumina NovaSeq with 2 x 150 bp paired-end reads. Regarding the original processing steps: Demultiplexing of reads and collapsing into UMI-guided consensus sequences were performed with migec v1.2.7. Using mixcr v2.1.11, UMI consensuses were aligned to TRA and TRB V and J templates and then assembled into clonotypes. A clonotype was counted as expanded or contracted only when both edgeR and NoisET called the clonotype significant, with the noise models trained on biological replicates. For edgeR calls, the thresholds were a false discovery rate-adjusted p below 0.01 and a log2 fold-change of 1. As an exploratory analysis of dynamics, PCA with hierarchical clustering was applied to max-normalized trajectories of the 1000 most abundant clonotypes. Separately sequenced CD4+ and CD8+ repertoires were used to assign a CD4 or CD8 phenotype to each responding clone. Through fastp at Q25 and MiXCR, TCRdb rebuilt clones from the public reads, retaining in-frame beta chains. Rows merge per CDR3 protein into single entries with the most common DNA and genes. The V and J calls, along with clone size, are taken from TCRdb and not from the paper's own processing. Counted in this sample were roughly 560,000 distinct CDR3 sequences; just over 20% of them appeared once. The leading ten clones occupy roughly an eighth of the sample.

This clonotype turned up a few times. No cognate antigen has been identified for it. Per-base qualities were not stored, and no clone one base away is much larger. V lost 5 bases and J lost 7 bases; the stretch between them is 20 bases long. From a lookup of the germline V gene (reference sequence), CDR1 and CDR2 are MNHNY and SVGAGI. Counted from cysteine to phenylalanine, this CDR3 has 16 amino acids. Only CDR3 DNA remains: 48 bases, in frame from the first base. PBMCs were isolated by Ficoll-Paque density gradient centrifugation. The chain joins TRBV6-6 to TRBJ2-2; the D region possibly corresponds to TRBD1 (5 bases align). The source is an adult woman who had mild COVID-19 (a few samples of this study predate the infection). The sample titles of this study are shuffled in the database, so cell type and time point are left out; the donor was told from shared clones. The sample comprised PBMCs or a T cell subset sorted from them (not recorded which). The DNA sequence is as follows: TGTGCCAGCAGTCCCCGGCAGGGCGGAACCGGCGGGGAGCTGTTTTTT. Translated, this gives CASSPRQGGTGGELFF.